The clone carrying this T cell receptor beta chain has a count of ten or more. No antigen is known for it. The data were taken from a study of CD8 T cells in ankylosing spondylitis. General observations from the study: Past research had described some motif variants in reactive arthritis synovial fluid and blood. Relatively rare in peripheral blood, disease-linked clones were also CD8+.

From germline, CDR1 is SGHTA and CDR2 FQGNSA. V was shortened by 4 bases and J by 9 bases, with 7 bases between the two germline ends. This CDR3 has 12 residues. The authors made TCR beta libraries by quantitative 5'-RACE with molecular barcodes. Via MiXCR, TCRdb re-called the 5' RACE reads, giving one row per CDR3 protein. This sample has approximately 200,000 distinct CDR3 sequences; 10% to 15% occur once, and the top ten carry about 11%. Sequencing was carried out using blood, either unsorted or a sorted T cell fraction (not recorded which). V usage is TRBV7-2 and J usage is TRBJ1-6, with D hard to call. This TCR was recovered from a female donor with ankylosing spondylitis or in good health (not recorded which). CDR3 loop: CASSSRSSPLHF. CDR3 nucleotide sequence: TGTGCCAGCAGCTCCCGGAGTTCACCCCTCCACTTT.